Following are 10 T cell receptor beta chains from one sample sequenced in a study of blood T cell repertoires in COVID-19. Clones were read by immunoSEQ multiplex PCR, and TCRdb kept only the in-frame ones, dropping some. The sample contains 400,000 or so clones, 89% of which appear only once. The sequencing input was peripheral blood. The source of these receptors is a woman in her forties with COVID-19, enrolled during active disease.

This clone was seen a single time. The chain combines TRBV7-8 with TRBJ1-5; 7 nucleotides align to TRBD1. The CDR3 is made up of 17 amino acids. Germline V CDR1 and CDR2: SGHVS, FQNEAQ. V shed 5 bases, J shed 0 bases, and the junction held 10 bases outside the gene matches. The CDR3 nucleotides are TGTGCCAGCAGCCTAAGGGACAGCGGCTATAGCAATCAGCCCCAGCATTTT. Encoded protein: CASSLRDSGYSNQPQHF.

The rearrangement joins TRBV11-2 to TRBJ1-1; D perhaps matches TRBD1 (6 bases). V lost 5 bases and J lost 0, with 10 bases in between. The germline V gene encodes CDR1 SGHAT and CDR2 FQNNGV. The CDR3 length is 14 residues. The CDR3 DNA is TGTGCCAGCAGCCGACGGACAGTGAACACTGAAGCTTTCTTT. Amino acid sequence: CASSRRTVNTEAFF.

This chain uses TRBV27 with TRBJ2-7, with 9 bases fitting TRBD1. Germline lookup yields CDR1 MNHEY and CDR2 SMNVEV (reference sequence). After removal of 5 bases from V and 3 bases from J, the junction contained 8 bases not matched to a gene. This CDR3 comprises 15 residues. The CDR3 coding sequence is TGTGCCAGCAGTCGAACAGGGGGCGCTAACTACGAGCAGTACTTC. Its protein is CASSRTGGANYEQYF.

The chain combines TRBV7-3 with TRBJ1-1, with 8 bases lining up with TRBD1. The CDR3 has 14 residues. Germline values: CDR1 SGHTA, CDR2 FQGTGA. After removal of 4 bases from V and 3 bases from J, the junction contained 4 bases not matched to a gene. The CDR3 sequence is CASSSTGADTEAFF. CDR3 bases: TGTGCCAGCAGCTCGACAGGGGCCGACACTGAAGCTTTCTTT.

This chain links TRBV7-2 with TRBJ2-7, with 9 bases identical to TRBD1. From germline, CDR1 is SGHTA and CDR2 FQGNSA. V lost 6 bases and J lost 2; bases outside the gene matches: 8. This CDR3 is 15 amino acids long. CDR3 in amino acids: CASSFGQGSAYEQYF. The CDR3 DNA sequence: TGTGCCAGCAGTTTCGGACAGGGGAGCGCCTACGAGCAGTACTTC.

The chain couples TRBV11-2 to TRBJ1-4; D remains unclear. From germline, CDR1 is SGHAT and CDR2 FQNNGV. The CDR3 consists of 14 residues. Between the trimmed V and J ends, which lost 4 bases and 10 bases, there was a span of 16 bases. DNA for the CDR3: TGTGCCAGCAGCTCAGTAACGGGGTGGGGAAAACTGTTTTTT. Translation gives CASSSVTGWGKLFF.

The rearrangement uses TRBV9 and TRBJ2-1; tentatively, D is TRBD1 (5 bases). The CDR3 extends over 14 amino acids. In germline, CDR1 is SGDLS, CDR2 YYNGEE. The ends were cut back, 1 base at V and 7 bases at J, with 12 bases in the middle. In DNA form, the CDR3 reads TGTGCCAGCAGCGTACGCCCAGGGATTAATGAGCAGTTCTTC. Protein product: CASSVRPGINEQFF.

This clone is a singleton in its sample. V gene TRBV29-1 combines with J gene TRBJ1-2; 7 bases match TRBD1. V lost 6 bases and J lost 5; bases outside the gene matches: 6. CDR1 is SQVTM and CDR2 is ANQGSEA in the germline V gene. CDR3 length: 12 amino acids. The chain's CDR3 is CSVRGDSYGYTF. CDR3 nucleotides: TGCAGCGTCAGGGGGGATTCTTATGGCTACACCTTC. The variable domain in full, completed from reference TRBV29-1 and TRBJ1-2, reads SAVISQKPSRDICQRGTSLTIQCQVDSQVTMMFWYRQQPGQSLTLIATANQGSEATYESGFVIDKFPISRPNLTFSTLTVSNMSPEDSSIYLCSVRGDSYGYTFGSGTRLTVV.

The chain has TRBV5-4 and TRBJ1-1; 10 nucleotides line up with TRBD1. This CDR3 has 14 residues. Germline loops: CDR1 SGHNT, CDR2 YYREEE (reference sequence). V shed 3 bases, J shed 4 bases, and the junction held 3 bases outside the gene matches. The chain's CDR3 is CASSSRTGGTEAFF. CDR3 sequence (DNA): TGTGCCAGCAGCTCCCGGACAGGGGGCACTGAAGCTTTCTTT.

This clone was seen once. This chain uses TRBV2 with TRBJ1-3; D gene uncertain. This CDR3 is built from 11 residues. Germline V gene lookup returns CDR1 SNHLY and CDR2 FYNNEI. V was trimmed by 6 bases and J by 7 bases, leaving 7 bases between them. The CDR3 sequence is CASSPGNTIYF. The CDR3 DNA sequence: TGTGCCAGCAGCCCCGGGAACACCATATATTTT.